The rows below give T cell receptor beta chains drawn from one sample of a study of T-cell reconstitution after alpha-beta-depleted transplantation in children. TCRdb passed the PCR reads through MiXCR, listing each CDR3 protein once. The data show around 240,000 distinct CDR3 sequences, approximately 9.7% seen once. The material was PBMCs from the stem cell graft donor, obtained from the stem cell graft. The origin of the receptors is a human donor who donated a stem cell graft to a child with SCID. The CDR3 runs from the conserved cysteine through the conserved F or W. A D gene is named only where the DNA matches it firmly. Clone size is not always given. Where it is, it says once, few, many or a class for expanded clones.

TRBV7-9	TRBJ1-4	many	TRBD1	15	TGTGCCAGCAGCGCCGGGACAGGGGCTACCGAAAAACTGTTTTTT	CASSAGTGATEKLFF
TRBV14	TRBJ2-4	many	TRBD2	14	TGTGCCAGCAGCGGCGGGGGAACTAAAAACATTCAGTACTTC	CASSGGGTKNIQYF
TRBV7-2	TRBJ2-3	many	NA	14	TGTGCCAGCAGCTGGGGGCGGAGCACAGATACGCAGTATTTT	CASSWGRSTDTQYF
TRBV7-6	TRBJ1-4	few	TRBD1	15	TGTGCCAGCAGCCCCACAGGGGGCTTTAATGAAAAACTGTTTTTT	CASSPTGGFNEKLFF
TRBV4-3	TRBJ2-3	many	TRBD2	16	TGCGCCAGCAGTCCCCGACTAGCGGGGGGAGAAGATACGCAGTATTTT	CASSPRLAGGEDTQYF
TRBV12-3/TRBV12-4	TRBJ2-3	many	TRBD1	15	TGTGCCAGCAGTTCCGGGACAGGGCTCCCAGATACGCAGTATTTT	CASSSGTGLPDTQYF
TRBV5-1	TRBJ1-1	many	TRBD1	17	TGCGCCAGCGCCTCCAGGGGGACACGCAACATGAACACTGAAGCTTTCTTT	CASASRGTRNMNTEAFF
TRBV11-2	TRBJ2-3	many	NA	18	TGTGCCAGCAGCCAGCGGGCTAGCGTTTGGGCCTCCACAGATACGCAGTATTTT	CASSQRASVWASTDTQYF
TRBV6-1	TRBJ2-7	few	TRBD1	15	TGTGCCAGCAGTGAGGATGGGACAGGCCCCTACGAGCAGTACTTC	CASSEDGTGPYEQYF
TRBV4-3	TRBJ1-1	many	TRBD1	15	TGCGCCAGCAGCCAAAAGGTACAGGGGGCCCAGAAAGCTTTCTTT	CASSQKVQGAQKAFF
TRBV2	TRBJ1-6	NA	NA	15	TGTGCCAGCAGTGATAGCAACTCCTATAATTCACCCCTCCACTTT	CASSDSNSYNSPLHF
TRBV29-1	TRBJ2-1	many	TRBD1	14	TGCAGCCTCAGGGACAGGGGGCCCGAAAATGAGCAGTTCTTC	CSLRDRGPENEQFF
TRBV18	TRBJ1-5	many	TRBD1	15	TGTGCCAGCTCACTAGAACAGGGGGCAGGGCAGCCCCAGCATTTT	CASSLEQGAGQPQHF
TRBV4-1	TRBJ1-5	many	NA	14	TGCGCCAGCAGCCAGGATCCGACAGGCACGAGGCCGCATTTT	CASSQDPTGTRPHF
TRBV6-1	TRBJ1-2	many	TRBD1	16	TGTGCCAGCAGCCGGACAGGGGCGACACCTGACTATGGCTACACCTTC	CASSRTGATPDYGYTF
TRBV5-1	TRBJ2-3	many	NA	16	TGCGCCAGCAGCTTGGACAGAAGGGTTAGCACAGATACGCAGTATTTT	CASSLDRRVSTDTQYF
TRBV5-1	TRBJ2-3	many	NA	14	TGCGCCAGCAGCCCGGTGGTCTTCACAGATACGCAGTATTTT	CASSPVVFTDTQYF
TRBV10-3	TRBJ2-7	NA	TRBD2	13	TGTGCCGCCCGGGGGGGGCGAACCTACGAGCAGTACTTC	CAARGGRTYEQYF
TRBV20-1	TRBJ2-2	many	TRBD2	14	TGCAGTGCCTTTCGGGGACTAAACACCGGGGAGCTGTTTTTT	CSAFRGLNTGELFF
TRBV5-1	TRBJ1-4	many	NA	13	TGCGCCAGCAGCTTGGGACCGGGGGAAAAACTGTTTTTT	CASSLGPGEKLFF
TRBV4-1	TRBJ2-1	many	TRBD1	16	TGCGCCAGCAGCCAAGTTCCCGGACAGGTCTTAAATGAGCAGTTCTTC	CASSQVPGQVLNEQFF
TRBV5-1	TRBJ2-5	NA	TRBD2	17	TGCGCCAGCAGCCTCAATGGACTAGCGGGGGGGCAAGAGACCCAGTACTTC	CASSLNGLAGGQETQYF
TRBV12-3/TRBV12-4	TRBJ2-1	many	NA	17	TGTGCCAGCAGTTTTCAACTCACGGGGGGCAATGGGAATGAGCAGTTCTTC	CASSFQLTGGNGNEQFF
TRBV5-6	TRBJ1-1	NA	NA	14	TGTGCCAGCAGCCCTGGGCTCCCGAACTCTGAAGCTTTCTTT	CASSPGLPNSEAFF
TRBV27	TRBJ2-3	few	TRBD2	16	TGTGCCAGCAGTCGATCTTATGGGGGGGTGACAGATACGCAGTATTTT	CASSRSYGGVTDTQYF
TRBV5-1	TRBJ2-2	many	NA	16	TGCGCCAGCAGCTTCGGGCCCCGACACCGAACCGGGGAGCTGTTTTTT	CASSFGPRHRTGELFF
TRBV7-2	TRBJ1-5	many	NA	14	TGTGCCAGCAGCTTAGGGTACCCCTCTCAGCCCCAGCATTTT	CASSLGYPSQPQHF
TRBV25-1	TRBJ1-3	many	NA	14	TGTGCCAGCAGTGACCCTCGGGCAGAGGACACCATATATTTT	CASSDPRAEDTIYF
TRBV6-6	TRBJ2-7	few	NA	12	TGTGCCAGCAGTTACTCGAAGTACGAGCAGTACTTC	CASSYSKYEQYF
TRBV27	TRBJ2-3	few	TRBD2	17	TGTGCCAGCACCCTAACATTAACTAGCGGGGGCACAGATACGCAGTATTTT	CASTLTLTSGGTDTQYF
TRBV5-6	TRBJ1-2	many	TRBD1	15	TGTGCCAGCAGCCCGGACAGGGGGACTTGGCGGGGCTACACCTTC	CASSPDRGTWRGYTF
TRBV20-1	TRBJ1-2	many	NA	13	TGCAGTGCTAGGGGTGGGCCAGGGGACGGCTACACCTTC	CSARGGPGDGYTF
TRBV7-2	TRBJ1-1	NA	NA	16	TGTGCCAGCAGCCCTCACCCGGGACAACGGAACACTGAAGCTTTCTTT	CASSPHPGQRNTEAFF
TRBV5-6	TRBJ2-4	NA	NA	15	TGTGCCAGCAGCTTCCTGTCTAGCGCCAAAAACATTCAGTACTTC	CASSFLSSAKNIQYF
TRBV7-8	TRBJ1-6	many	NA	13	TGTGCCAGCAGCTTAGATGGGTTTTCACCCCTCCACTTT	CASSLDGFSPLHF
TRBV20-1	TRBJ2-3	many	NA	11	TGCAGTGCTAGTAGCACAGATACGCAGTATTTT	CSASSTDTQYF
TRBV10-3	TRBJ2-7	many	NA	14	TGTGCCATCAGTGAGTCGACGGACCGCTACGAGCAGTACTTC	CAISESTDRYEQYF
TRBV19	TRBJ2-2	NA	TRBD2	16	TGTGCCAGTAGTGCAAGCGGGGGGAAGGGGACCGGGGAGCTGTTTTTT	CASSASGGKGTGELFF
TRBV5-1	TRBJ1-3	many	NA	13	TGCGCCAGCAGCTTGGCAGGAGTCAGCGCCATATATTTT	CASSLAGVSAIYF
TRBV12-3/TRBV12-4	TRBJ1-5	many	NA	16	TGTGCCAGCAGTCCGGGTGGGGGGACATATTATCAGCCCCAGCATTTT	CASSPGGGTYYQPQHF
TRBV5-1	TRBJ1-2	many	TRBD1	15	TGCGCCAGCAGCTGGCAGGGGACAGGTCCTGATGGCTACACCTTC	CASSWQGTGPDGYTF